This TCR beta chain was sequenced during a study of control samples from healthy donors and cancer patients. The V segment lost 0 bases and the J segment 6 bases; nucleotides outside the gene matches: 6. CDR3 length: 15 residues. Germline V gene lookup returns CDR1 SQVTM and CDR2 ANQGSEA. Assay used: immunoSEQ multiplex PCR; TCRdb lists only in-frame clones, some missing. The repertoire holds 150,000 to 200,000 clones, with about 86% as singletons. The clonotype was recovered from a young man in good health. Sequenced material: blood. The chain joins TRBV29-1 to TRBJ1-2; TRBD1 agrees at 11 bases. Written as DNA, the CDR3 is TGCAGCGTTGAAGATCAAGGACAGGGGGCAAATGGCTACACCTTC. Translating it yields CSVEDQGQGANGYTF.